These T cell receptor beta chains were read from a single sample in a study of blood T cell repertoires in COVID-19. Repertoires were generated with immunoSEQ multiplex PCR, while TCRdb's copy carries only in-frame clones and drops some. The profile shows tens of thousands of clones, around 80% of them singletons. The sequencing sample was made of peripheral blood. The receptors were sampled from a man aged 50 or older with COVID-19, enrolled during active disease. The CDR3 runs from the conserved cysteine through the conserved F or W. D genes are given only for firm matches. Rows may omit the clone size; those that give it use once, few, many or a size class.

>NA|TRBJ1-5|medium-sized|TRBV10-2
CASSAAGRGNQPQHF
TGCGCCAGCAGTGCGGCAGGGCGAGGCAATCAGCCCCAGCATTTT
>NA|TRBJ1-1|NA|TRBV6-6
CASSIRTVRAFF
TGTGCCAGCAGTATTCGGACAGTTCGGGCTTTCTTT
>TRBD1|TRBJ2-1|once|TRBV11-2
CASSDRKGAGEQFF
TGTGCCAGCAGCGATAGAAAGGGGGCTGGTGAGCAGTTCTTC
>NA|TRBJ1-2|NA|TRBV19
CASSIAAGDYGYTF
TGTGCCAGTAGTATCGCGGCAGGGGACTATGGCTACACCTTC
>NA|TRBJ2-1|NA|TRBV7-2
CASSLEQYNEQFF
TGTGCCAGCAGCTTAGAACAATACAATGAGCAGTTCTTC
>TRBD1|TRBJ2-4|NA|TRBV19
CASRAGTGKDIQYF
TGTGCCAGTAGAGCCGGGACAGGGAAGGACATTCAGTACTTC
>TRBD2|TRBJ2-1|NA|TRBV6-2/TRBV6-3
CASSMRAVRLAGDYNEQFF
TGTGCCAGCAGTATGCGCGCAGTGAGACTAGCGGGGGATTACAATGAGCAGTTCTTC
>TRBD1|TRBJ2-7|NA|TRBV29-1
CSVVTGGSLGEQYF
TGCAGCGTTGTAACAGGGGGCTCGTTGGGCGAGCAGTACTTC
>TRBD1|TRBJ2-5|NA|TRBV27
CASSPFGQGGQETQYF
TGTGCCAGCAGTCCGTTCGGACAGGGGGGCCAAGAGACCCAGTACTTC
>NA|TRBJ2-5|NA|TRBV11-2
CASTPRLYPYQETQYF
TGTGCCAGCACCCCCAGACTCTACCCCTACCAAGAGACCCAGTACTTC
>NA|TRBJ1-1|NA|TRBV6-5
CASRNTGNTEAFF
TGTGCCAGCAGAAACACAGGGAATACTGAAGCTTTCTTT
>TRBD2|TRBJ2-3|NA|TRBV10-2
CASSEWVSGGRTDTQYF
TGCGCCAGCAGTGAATGGGTTAGCGGGGGACGCACAGATACGCAGTATTTT
>TRBD1|TRBJ2-5|NA|TRBV19
CASSRQGRRETQYF
TGTGCCAGTTCGAGACAGGGGAGACGAGAGACCCAGTACTTC
>NA|TRBJ2-2|NA|TRBV19
CASSKQGRNTGELFF
TGTGCCAGTAGTAAACAGGGAAGGAACACCGGGGAGCTGTTTTTT
>TRBD2|TRBJ2-1|NA|TRBV6-5
CASRLGAGRSREQFF
TGTGCCAGCAGGTTGGGAGCGGGGAGATCGCGTGAGCAGTTCTTC
>TRBD1|TRBJ1-1|NA|TRBV5-1
CASSRKTGGVEAFF
TGCGCCAGCAGCCGAAAAACAGGGGGCGTCGAAGCTTTCTTT
>NA|TRBJ1-5|NA|TRBV30
CAWSVQGKQPQHF
TGTGCCTGGAGTGTCCAGGGGAAACAGCCCCAGCATTTT
>NA|TRBJ1-1|once|TRBV29-1
CSALVYREDTEAFF
TGCAGCGCCCTGGTGTATAGGGAGGACACTGAAGCTTTCTTT
>TRBD1|TRBJ1-2|NA|TRBV18
CASSPGTENGYTF
TGTGCCAGCTCACCAGGGACAGAAAATGGCTACACCTTC
>NA|TRBJ1-5|once|TRBV10-3
CAISGSSNQPQHF
TGTGCCATCAGTGGCAGTAGCAATCAGCCCCAGCATTTT
>NA|TRBJ2-2|NA|TRBV4-2
CASSPNAHNTGELFF
TGTGCCAGCAGCCCTAACGCCCACAACACCGGGGAGCTGTTTTTT
>TRBD2|TRBJ2-7|NA|TRBV12-3/TRBV12-4
CASSLTGREGQYF
TGTGCCAGCAGTTTAACGGGGCGGGAGGGGCAGTACTTC
>TRBD1|TRBJ2-7|NA|TRBV11-2
CASSLDLGGYNPYEQYF
TGTGCCAGCAGCTTAGATTTAGGGGGCTATAACCCCTACGAGCAGTACTTC
>NA|TRBJ2-5|once|TRBV6-1
CASSEMAGEGKTQYF
TGTGCCAGCAGTGAAATGGCAGGGGAGGGGAAGACCCAGTACTTC
>NA|TRBJ2-1|NA|TRBV11-2
CASSFGSGGSAIVNEQFF
TGTGCCAGCAGTTTTGGGAGTGGCGGTTCGGCGATCGTCAATGAGCAGTTCTTC
>NA|TRBJ1-6|few|TRBV6-5
CASSQRQFSPLHF
TGTGCCAGCAGTCAGCGACAGTTTTCACCCCTCCACTTT
>NA|TRBJ1-1|NA|TRBV6-4
CASSDFPGSPAEAFF
TGTGCCAGCAGTGACTTCCCAGGGTCCCCCGCTGAAGCTTTCTTT
>NA|TRBJ1-1|NA|TRBV2
CASSQDRNTEAFF
TGTGCCAGCAGTCAGGACAGGAACACTGAAGCTTTCTTT
>TRBD1|TRBJ2-7|NA|TRBV27
CASSRWPGTGGFEQYF
TGTGCCAGCAGCCGGTGGCCCGGGACAGGGGGTTTCGAGCAGTACTTC
>TRBD1|TRBJ2-5|NA|TRBV3-1/TRBV3-2
CASSQMAGGDETQYF
TGTGCCAGCAGCCAAATGGCAGGGGGCGATGAGACCCAGTACTTC
>TRBD2|TRBJ2-7|few|TRBV4-3
CASSPLAGAGGRYEQYF
TGCGCCAGCAGCCCTCTAGCGGGGGCGGGCGGACGCTACGAGCAGTACTTC
>TRBD1|TRBJ1-2|NA|TRBV3-1/TRBV3-2
CASRDRDGYTF
TGTGCCAGCAGAGACAGGGACGGCTACACCTTC
>NA|TRBJ1-4|NA|TRBV9
CASSETGLNEKLFF
TGTGCCAGCAGCGAAACAGGATTAAATGAAAAACTGTTTTTT
>NA|TRBJ1-4|once|TRBV12-3/TRBV12-4
CASISRGGEKLFF
TGTGCCAGCATTTCACGCGGTGGTGAAAAACTGTTTTTT
>NA|TRBJ1-5|once|TRBV2
CASTVSNQPQHF
TGTGCCAGCACTGTTAGCAATCAGCCCCAGCATTTT
>TRBD1|TRBJ2-1|NA|TRBV4-1
CASSQEKGQGAYNEQFF
TGCGCCAGCAGCCAAGAGAAGGGACAGGGGGCCTACAATGAGCAGTTCTTC
>NA|TRBJ2-5|NA|TRBV19
CASSSQDSARETQYF
TGTGCCAGTAGTAGCCAGGACAGTGCCAGGGAGACCCAGTACTTC
>NA|TRBJ1-1|NA|TRBV4-3
CASSQEARRYTEAFF
TGCGCCAGCAGCCAAGAGGCCAGGAGGTACACTGAAGCTTTCTTT
>NA|TRBJ2-4|NA|TRBV6-4
CASSDHVYLAKNIQYF
TGTGCCAGCAGTGACCACGTCTACCTAGCCAAAAACATTCAGTACTTC
>NA|TRBJ2-7|NA|TRBV6-5
CASSPRVQTYEQYF
TGTGCCAGCAGTCCGAGGGTCCAGACCTACGAGCAGTACTTC
>NA|TRBJ1-3|NA|TRBV6-5
CASSYSTGGNTIYF
TGTGCCAGCAGTTACTCGACTGGTGGAAACACCATATATTTT
>TRBD1|TRBJ1-2|few|TRBV19
CASSRLQGGRHGYTF
TGTGCCAGTAGTCGACTACAGGGGGGACGCCATGGCTACACCTTC